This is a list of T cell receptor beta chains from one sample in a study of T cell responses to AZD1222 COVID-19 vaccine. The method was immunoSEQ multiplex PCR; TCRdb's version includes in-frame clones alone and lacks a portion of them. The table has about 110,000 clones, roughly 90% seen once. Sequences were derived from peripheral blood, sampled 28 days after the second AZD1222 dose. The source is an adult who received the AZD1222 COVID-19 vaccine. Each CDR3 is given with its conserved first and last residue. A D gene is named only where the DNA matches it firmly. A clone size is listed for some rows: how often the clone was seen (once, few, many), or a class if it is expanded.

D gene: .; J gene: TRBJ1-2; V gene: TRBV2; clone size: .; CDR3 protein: CASHNQGNYGYTF; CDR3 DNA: TGTGCCAGCCACAACCAGGGTAACTATGGCTACACCTTC
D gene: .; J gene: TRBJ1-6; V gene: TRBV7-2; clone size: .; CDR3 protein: CASSLLGAGSPLHF; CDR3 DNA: TGTGCCAGCAGCTTACTGGGGGCAGGGTCACCCCTCCACTTT
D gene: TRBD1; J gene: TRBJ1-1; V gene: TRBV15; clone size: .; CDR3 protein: CATSRDPNRGNTEAFF; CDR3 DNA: TGTGCCACCAGCAGAGATCCTAACAGGGGTAACACTGAAGCTTTCTTT
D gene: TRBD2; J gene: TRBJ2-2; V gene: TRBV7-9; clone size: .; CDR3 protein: CASSAGGRLAGITGELFF; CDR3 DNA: TGTGCCAGCAGCGCTGGAGGGCGACTAGCGGGAATCACCGGGGAGCTGTTTTTT
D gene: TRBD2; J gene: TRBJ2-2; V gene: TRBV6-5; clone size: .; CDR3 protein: CASSYSIAGAGELFF; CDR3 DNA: TGTGCCAGCAGTTACTCAATCGCGGGGGCCGGGGAGCTGTTTTTT
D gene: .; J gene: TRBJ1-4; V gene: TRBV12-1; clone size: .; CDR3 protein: CASSSEEPRELFF; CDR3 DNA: TGTGCCAGCAGCTCCGAAGAACCTAGGGAACTGTTTTTT
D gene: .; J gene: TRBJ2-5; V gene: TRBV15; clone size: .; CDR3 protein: CATSRDHRETQYF; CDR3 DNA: TGTGCCACCAGCAGAGATCACAGGGAGACCCAGTACTTC
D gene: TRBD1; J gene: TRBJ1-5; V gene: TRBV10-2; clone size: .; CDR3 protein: CASSAGGGQPQHF; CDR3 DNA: TGCGCCAGCAGTGCAGGGGGCGGTCAGCCCCAGCATTTT
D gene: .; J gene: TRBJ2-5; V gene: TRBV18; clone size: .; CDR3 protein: CASSPRGFSGETQYF; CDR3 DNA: TGTGCCAGCTCACCAAGGGGTTTTTCAGGAGAGACCCAGTACTTC
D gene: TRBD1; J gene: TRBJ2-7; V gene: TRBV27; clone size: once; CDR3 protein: CASSLYRLKTGGKYEQYF; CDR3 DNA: TGTGCCAGCAGTTTGTACCGACTTAAGACAGGGGGTAAATACGAGCAGTACTTC
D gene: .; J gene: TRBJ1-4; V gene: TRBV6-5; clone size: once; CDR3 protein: CASTAADSTNEKLFF; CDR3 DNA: TGTGCCAGCACCGCCGCCGATTCAACTAATGAAAAACTGTTTTTT
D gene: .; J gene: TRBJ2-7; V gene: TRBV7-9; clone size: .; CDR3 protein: CASSNPRQPYEQYF; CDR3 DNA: TGTGCCAGCAGCAATCCTAGACAGCCCTACGAGCAGTACTTC
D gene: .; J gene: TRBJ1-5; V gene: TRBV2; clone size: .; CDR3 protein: CASRTGLGNQPQHF; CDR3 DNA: TGTGCCAGCAGGACAGGTTTGGGCAATCAGCCCCAGCATTTT
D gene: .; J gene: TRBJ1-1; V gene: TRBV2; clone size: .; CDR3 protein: CASKKMNTEAFF; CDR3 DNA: TGTGCCAGTAAGAAGATGAACACTGAAGCTTTCTTT
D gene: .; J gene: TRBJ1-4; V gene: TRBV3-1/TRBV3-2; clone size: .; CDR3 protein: CASSQEGEKLFF; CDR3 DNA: TGTGCCAGCAGCCAAGAGGGGGAAAAACTGTTTTTT
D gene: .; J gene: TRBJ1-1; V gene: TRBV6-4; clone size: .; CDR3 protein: CASSEIMVIGVAMNTEAFF; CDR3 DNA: TGTGCCAGCAGTGAAATAATGGTGATTGGCGTCGCTATGAACACTGAAGCTTTCTTT
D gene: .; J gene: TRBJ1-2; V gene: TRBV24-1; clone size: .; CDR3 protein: CATGHRDYGYTF; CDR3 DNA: TGTGCCACCGGGCACAGGGACTATGGCTACACCTTC
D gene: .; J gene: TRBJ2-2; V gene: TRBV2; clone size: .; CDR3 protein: CASSESGRELFF; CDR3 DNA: TGTGCCAGCAGTGAGAGTGGCCGGGAGCTGTTTTTT
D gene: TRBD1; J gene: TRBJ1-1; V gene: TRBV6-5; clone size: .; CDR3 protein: CASRRDRNTEAFF; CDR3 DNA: TGTGCCAGCAGACGGGACAGGAACACTGAAGCTTTCTTT
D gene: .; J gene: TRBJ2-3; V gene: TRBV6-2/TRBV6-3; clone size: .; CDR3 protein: CASSYNAGNTDTQYF; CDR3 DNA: TGTGCCAGCAGTTACAATGCGGGGAACACAGATACGCAGTATTTT
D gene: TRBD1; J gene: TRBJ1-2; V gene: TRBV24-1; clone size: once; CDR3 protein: CATSEGGTGEDGYTF; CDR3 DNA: TGTGCCACCAGTGAGGGGGGGACAGGGGAGGATGGCTACACCTTC
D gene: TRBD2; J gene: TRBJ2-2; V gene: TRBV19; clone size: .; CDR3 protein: CASSRGFRLAGDNTGELFF; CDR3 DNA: TGTGCCAGTAGTCGTGGGTTTCGACTAGCGGGGGATAACACCGGGGAGCTGTTTTTT
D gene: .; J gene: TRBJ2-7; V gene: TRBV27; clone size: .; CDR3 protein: CASRGRTTYEQYF; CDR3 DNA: TGTGCCAGCAGGGGGCGGACTACCTACGAGCAGTACTTC
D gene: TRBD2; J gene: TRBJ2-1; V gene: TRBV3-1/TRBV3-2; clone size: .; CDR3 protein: CASSVVAGGDNEQFF; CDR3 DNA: TGTGCCAGCAGCGTAGTAGCGGGAGGGGACAATGAGCAGTTCTTC
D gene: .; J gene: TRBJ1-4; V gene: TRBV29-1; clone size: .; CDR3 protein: CSVERVEKLFF; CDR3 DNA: TGCAGCGTTGAAAGGGTTGAAAAACTGTTTTTT
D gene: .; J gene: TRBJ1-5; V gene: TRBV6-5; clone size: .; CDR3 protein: CASRRGGESNQPQHF; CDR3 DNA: TGTGCCAGCAGGAGGGGAGGTGAAAGCAATCAGCCCCAGCATTTT
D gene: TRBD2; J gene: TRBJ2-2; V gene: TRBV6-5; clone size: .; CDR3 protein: CASSYGAGGHTGELFF; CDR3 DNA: TGTGCCAGCAGTTACGGAGCGGGGGGGCACACCGGGGAGCTGTTTTTT
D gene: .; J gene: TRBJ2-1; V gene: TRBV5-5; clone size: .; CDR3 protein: CASSLTSHEQFF; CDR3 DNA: TGTGCCAGCAGTTTGACTAGTCATGAGCAGTTCTTC
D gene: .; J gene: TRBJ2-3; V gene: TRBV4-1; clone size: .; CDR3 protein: CASSQERQPSKDTQYF; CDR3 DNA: TGCGCCAGCAGCCAGGAAAGGCAGCCTAGTAAGGATACGCAGTATTTT
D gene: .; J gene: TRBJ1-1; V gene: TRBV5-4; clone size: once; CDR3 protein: CASSLSSGGNTEAFF; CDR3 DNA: TGTGCCAGCAGCTTGTCATCCGGTGGGAACACTGAAGCTTTCTTT
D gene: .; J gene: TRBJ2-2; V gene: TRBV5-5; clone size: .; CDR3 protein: CASSPLNINTGELFF; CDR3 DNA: TGTGCCAGCAGCCCCTTGAATATCAACACCGGGGAGCTGTTTTTT
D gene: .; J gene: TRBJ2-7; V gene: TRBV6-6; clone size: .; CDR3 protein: CASRSGTGRYEQYF; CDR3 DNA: TGTGCCAGCAGATCCGGGACTGGACGCTACGAGCAGTACTTC
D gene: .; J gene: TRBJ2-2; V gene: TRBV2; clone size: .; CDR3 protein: CASSGSGNTGELFF; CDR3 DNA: TGTGCCAGCAGTGGGTCGGGGAACACCGGGGAGCTGTTTTTT
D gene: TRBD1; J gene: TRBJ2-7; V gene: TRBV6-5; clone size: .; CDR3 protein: CASKPGQGSYEQYF; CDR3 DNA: TGTGCCAGCAAGCCCGGACAGGGCTCCTACGAGCAGTACTTC
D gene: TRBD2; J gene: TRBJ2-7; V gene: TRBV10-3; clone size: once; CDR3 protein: CATAGGIAGGTYEQYF; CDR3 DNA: TGTGCCACCGCCGGTGGAATAGCGGGAGGAACTTACGAGCAGTACTTC
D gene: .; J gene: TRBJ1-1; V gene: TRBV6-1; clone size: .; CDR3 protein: CASSELSVNTEAFF; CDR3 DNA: TGTGCCAGCAGTGAGCTCTCGGTAAACACTGAAGCTTTCTTT
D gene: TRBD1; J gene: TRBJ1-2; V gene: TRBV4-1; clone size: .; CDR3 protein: CASSETGGLGYTF; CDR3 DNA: TGCGCCAGCAGCGAGACAGGGGGCTTAGGCTACACCTTC
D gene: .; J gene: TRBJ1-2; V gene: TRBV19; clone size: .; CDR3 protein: CASSTGPGLGYTF; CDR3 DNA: TGTGCCAGTAGCACCGGGCCCGGGTTGGGCTACACCTTC
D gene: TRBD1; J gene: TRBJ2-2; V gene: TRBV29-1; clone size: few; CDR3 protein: CSVGRTGDTGELFF; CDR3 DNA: TGCAGCGTGGGTCGGACAGGGGACACCGGGGAGCTGTTTTTT